This section outlines one TCR beta chain sequence together with its context. After re-calling the 5' RACE reads, TCRdb lists one entry per CDR3 protein, DNA absent. The sample table includes about 410,000 distinct CDR3 sequences. The entry originates in a study of T cells expressing NK-cell markers. About the study: Underlying the TCR beta repertoires were sorted CD3+CD56+NKG2C+, CD3+CD56+NKG2C- and CD3+CD56-NKG2C+ T cells.

This CDR3 comprises 14 residues. Germline CDR1 reads DFQATT; CDR2 reads SNEGSKA (reference sequence). The sample consisted of blood T cells: a sorted CD56 or NKG2C T cell subset, CD4+ or CD8+ T cells, or bulk PBMC T cells (not recorded which). The receptor was derived from a woman aged 50 to 65 in good health. This chain links TRBV20-1 with TRBJ2-1; absent DNA, TCRdb's TRBD2 call cannot be checked. The CDR3 region is CSARSETSRNEQFF.